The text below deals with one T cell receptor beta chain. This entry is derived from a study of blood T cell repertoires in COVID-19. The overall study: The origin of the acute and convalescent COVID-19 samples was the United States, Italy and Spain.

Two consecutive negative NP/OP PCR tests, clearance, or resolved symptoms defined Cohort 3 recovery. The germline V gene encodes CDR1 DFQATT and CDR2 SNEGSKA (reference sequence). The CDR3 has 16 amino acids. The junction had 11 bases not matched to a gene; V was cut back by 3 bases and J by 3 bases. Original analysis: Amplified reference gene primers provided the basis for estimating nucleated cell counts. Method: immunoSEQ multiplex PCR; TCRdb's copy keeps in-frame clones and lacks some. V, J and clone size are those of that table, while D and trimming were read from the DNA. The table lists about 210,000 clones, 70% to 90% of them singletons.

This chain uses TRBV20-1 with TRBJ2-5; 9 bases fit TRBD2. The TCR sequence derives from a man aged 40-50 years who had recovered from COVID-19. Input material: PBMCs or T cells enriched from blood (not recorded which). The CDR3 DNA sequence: TGCAGTGCTAGTGCCTGGCGCGGGGGGGCAAAAGAGACCCAGTACTTC. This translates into CSASAWRGGAKETQYF.